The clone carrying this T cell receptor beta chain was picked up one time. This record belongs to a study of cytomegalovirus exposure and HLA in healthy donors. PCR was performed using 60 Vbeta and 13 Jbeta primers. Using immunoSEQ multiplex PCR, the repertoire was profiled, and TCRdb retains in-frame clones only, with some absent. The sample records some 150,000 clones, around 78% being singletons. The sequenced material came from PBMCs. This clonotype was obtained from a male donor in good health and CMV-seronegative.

This CDR3 is CATSRRLAGITGELFF. The CDR3 DNA is TGTGCCACCAGCAGAAGACTAGCGGGAATCACCGGGGAGCTGTTTTTT. The chain is built from TRBV15 and TRBJ2-2; 11 bases match TRBD2. The CDR3 spans 16 residues. The V gene end was trimmed by 2 bases and the J gene end by 4 bases; junction bases not matched to a gene: 3. Germline CDR1 is LNHNV and CDR2 is YYDKDF (reference sequence).